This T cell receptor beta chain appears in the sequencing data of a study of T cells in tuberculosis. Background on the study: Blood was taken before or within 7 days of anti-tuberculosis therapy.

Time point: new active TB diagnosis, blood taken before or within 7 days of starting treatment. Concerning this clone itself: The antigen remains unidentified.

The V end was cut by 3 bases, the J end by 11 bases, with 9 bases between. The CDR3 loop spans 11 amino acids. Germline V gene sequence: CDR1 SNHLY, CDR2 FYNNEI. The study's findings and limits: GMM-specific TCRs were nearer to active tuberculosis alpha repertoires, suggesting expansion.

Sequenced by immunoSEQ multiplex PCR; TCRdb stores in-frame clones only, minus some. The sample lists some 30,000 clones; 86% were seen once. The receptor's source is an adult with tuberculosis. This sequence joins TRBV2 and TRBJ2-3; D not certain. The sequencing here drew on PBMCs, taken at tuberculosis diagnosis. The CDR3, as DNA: TGTGCCAGCAGTGAGGCAGCAGGGCAGTATTTT. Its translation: CASSEAAGQYF.